A single sample is the source of the 32 T cell receptor beta chains below, sequenced in a study of blood T cell repertoires in COVID-19. The method was immunoSEQ multiplex PCR; TCRdb's version includes in-frame clones alone and lacks a portion of them. The sample holds roughly 75,000 clones, almost 85% seen once. Sequenced material: peripheral blood. These receptors came from a man aged 50-60 years with acute or convalescent COVID-19.

This clone was recorded once. The rearrangement joins TRBV24-1 to TRBJ2-6; 8 nucleotides match TRBD2. V shed 7 bases and J 1 base; nucleotides not matched to a gene: 8. The CDR3 runs 17 residues. Germline assignment: CDR1 KGHDR and CDR2 SFDVKD. CDR3 residues: CATRAAGGKSGANVLTF. The CDR3 region has the DNA TGTGCCACCAGAGCGGCGGGGGGTAAGTCTGGGGCCAACGTCCTGACTTTC.

The chain combines TRBV5-1 with TRBJ1-4; D is unresolved. CDR1 is SGHRS and CDR2 is YFSETQ in the germline V gene. The V end was cut by 5 bases, the J end by 2 bases, with 10 bases between. This CDR3 comprises 14 residues. The CDR3 DNA is TGCGCCAGCAGAGCGACCGTCACTAATGAAAAACTGTTTTTT. It yields the protein CASRATVTNEKLFF.

Remarks on this clone: The junction departs from the called germline gene at one end, perhaps through a read error. V is TRBV7-9 and J is TRBJ2-2; D is possibly TRBD2 (5 bases). Germline V lookup: CDR1 SEHNR, CDR2 FQNEAQ (reference sequence). The CDR3 runs 11 residues. The CDR3 loop is CASSDVGKLFF. In nucleotides, the CDR3 is TGTGCCAGCAGCGACGTCGGGAAGCTGTTTTTT.

The chain carries TRBV4-2 and TRBJ1-3, with 7 bases matching TRBD1. Germline CDR1 LGHNA, CDR2 YNFKEQ. V gave up 2 bases and J gave up 0 bases; unmatched junction bases: 13. The CDR3 length is 19 residues. The CDR3 region has the DNA TGTGCCAGCAGCCAAAACCTAGGGACAGCTATCAGCTCTGGAAACACCATATATTTT. This gives the protein CASSQNLGTAISSGNTIYF.

The chain has TRBV18 and TRBJ2-2, with D tentatively TRBD1 (6 bases). Germline CDR1 reads KGHSH; CDR2 reads LQKENI. Trimming took off 0 bases at V and 0 bases at J, with 8 bases between the two ends. This CDR3 is built from 16 residues. CDR3 bases: TGTGCCAGCTCACCACCGAACAGGGCGAACACCGGGGAGCTGTTTTTT. It translates to CASSPPNRANTGELFF.

The V and J genes are TRBV9 and TRBJ1-1, with 8 bases that match TRBD1. Germline CDR1 is SGDLS and CDR2 is YYNGEE. V lost 7 bases to trimming and J lost 4 bases; unmatched junction nucleotides: 9. This CDR3 region has 14 residues. The CDR3 DNA sequence: TGTGCCAGCGGAGGACAGGGTTTTGGCACTGAAGCTTTCTTT. Its translation: CASGGQGFGTEAFF.

The rearrangement uses TRBV6-5 and TRBJ1-2; tentative D call: TRBD1 (5 bases). Deletions cut 5 bases from V and 4 bases from J, with 14 bases between. This CDR3 comprises 14 residues. CDR1 is MNHEY and CDR2 is SVGAGI in the germline V gene. In DNA form, the CDR3 reads TGTGCCAGCAGTAAGGGCAGGGCCGCCTATGGCTACACCTTC. This translates into CASSKGRAAYGYTF.

The chain joins TRBV7-2 to TRBJ1-2; 12 bases are a match to TRBD1. Trimming cost V 5 bases and J 7 bases; bases outside gene matches: 8. This CDR3 has 15 residues. Looked up from germline, CDR1 is SGHTA and CDR2 is FQGNSA. DNA for the CDR3: TGTGCCAGCAGCCCATCGGGACAGGGGGCTGTTGGCTACACCTTC. The encoded protein is CASSPSGQGAVGYTF. Full variable domain (remainder filled in from reference TRBV7-2 and TRBJ1-2): GAGVSQSPSNKVTEKGKDVELRCDPISGHTALYWYRQSLGQGLEFLIYFQGNSAPDKSGLPSDRFSAERTGGSVSTLTIQRTQQEDSAVYLCASSPSGQGAVGYTFGSGTRLTVV.

This rearrangement joins TRBV19 to TRBJ1-2; the match to TRBD1 covers 8 bases. The CDR3 contains 14 residues. The V gene end was trimmed by 5 bases and the J gene end by 2 bases; junction bases not matched to a gene: 4. The germline CDR1 and CDR2 sequences are LNHDA and SQIVND (reference sequence). The CDR3 protein is CASSSTGANYGYTF. The CDR3 DNA follows: TGTGCCAGTAGTTCGACAGGGGCAAACTATGGCTACACCTTC.

V and J are TRBV6-2 or TRBV6-3 and TRBJ1-1; 7 bases fit TRBD1. Looked up from germline, CDR1 is MNHEY and CDR2 is SVGEGT. V lost 2 bases to trimming and J lost 1 base; unmatched junction nucleotides: 4. The CDR3 totals 15 residues. DNA for the CDR3: TGTGCCAGCAGTTACCCACAGGGGCCGAACACTGAAGCTTTCTTT. Translating it yields CASSYPQGPNTEAFF.

The J gene is TRBJ1-1, the V gene TRBV5-1; the match to TRBD1 covers 9 bases. The V gene end was trimmed by 3 bases and the J gene end by 7 bases; junction bases not matched to a gene: 7. The CDR3 has 14 residues. CDR1 and CDR2 from the germline V gene are SGHRS and YFSETQ. The CDR3 nucleotides are TGCGCCAGCAGCTCTACAGGGGGCGGGCTTGAAGCTTTCTTT. Its protein product is CASSSTGGGLEAFF.

The rearrangement joins TRBV4-3 to TRBJ1-5; the D is unclear. The germline V gene has CDR1 LGHNA and CDR2 YSLEER. The CDR3 is 14 amino acids. Between the trimmed V and J ends, which lost 3 bases and 0 bases, there was a span of 6 bases. DNA of the CDR3: TGCGCCAGCAGCCACGGAGTTAGCAATCAGCCCCAGCATTTT. It is translated as CASSHGVSNQPQHF.

The chain employs TRBV15 and TRBJ2-5; TRBD1 agrees at 10 bases. This CDR3 has 16 residues. The germline V gene encodes CDR1 LNHNV and CDR2 YYDKDF (reference sequence). The ends lost 9 bases at V and 0 bases at J; junction bases unmatched: 10. Written as DNA, the CDR3 is TGTGCCACGGGCCGGGGACAGGGGTTTTACCAAGAGACCCAGTACTTC. It codes for CATGRGQGFYQETQYF.

The V call is TRBV11-2, the J call TRBJ1-1; D is unresolved. V was shortened by 1 base and J by 1 base, with 16 bases between the two germline ends. The CDR3 is made up of 17 amino acids. Germline V gene lookup returns CDR1 SGHAT and CDR2 FQNNGV. CDR3 nucleotide sequence: TGTGCCAGCAGCTTAGGAGTTTTGGGCAAACAGAACACTGAAGCTTTCTTT. This gives the protein CASSLGVLGKQNTEAFF.

The chain carries TRBV6-5 and TRBJ1-2, with 7 bases lining up with TRBD1. Germline assignment: CDR1 MNHEY and CDR2 SVGAGI. This CDR3 comprises 14 residues. V dropped 6 bases and J dropped 7; count of bases not matched to a gene: 11. CDR3 residues: CASRPRTGGAGYTF. DNA of the CDR3: TGTGCCAGCAGGCCCAGGACAGGCGGAGCTGGCTACACCTTC.

The CDR3 sequence: CASSIGQGASYEQYF. CDR3 bases: TGTGCCAGTAGTATTGGCCAGGGGGCTTCATACGAGCAGTACTTC. The chain has TRBV19 and TRBJ2-7; 8 bases are a match to TRBD1. This CDR3 is built from 15 residues. After removal of 3 bases from V and 4 bases from J, the junction contained 8 bases not matched to a gene. Germline CDR1 LNHDA, CDR2 SQIVND (reference sequence).

In its sample, this clone was seen once. V usage is TRBV30 and J usage is TRBJ2-7; no clear D. This CDR3 is built from 13 residues. The germline V gene encodes CDR1 GTSNPN and CDR2 SVGIG (reference sequence). V was cut by 3 bases and J by 0 bases, with 9 bases left in between. The CDR3 DNA reads as TGTGCCTGGAGCCCCGAGATCTCCTACGAGCAGTACTTC. Protein sequence: CAWSPEISYEQYF.

The chain joins TRBV28 to TRBJ2-2; tentative D call: TRBD1 (7 bases). Germline V gene lookup returns CDR1 MDHEN and CDR2 SYDVKM. This CDR3 region has 15 residues. The V end lost 7 bases, the J end lost 8 bases, and 20 bases lay between the germline ends. CDR3 protein: CASTRQGLGMGELFF. In DNA form, the CDR3 reads TGTGCCAGCACCCGACAGGGACTGGGGATGGGGGAGCTGTTTTTT. The variable domain in full, with the rest retrieved from reference TRBV28 and TRBJ2-2, is DVKVTQSSRYLVKRTGEKVFLECVQDMDHENMFWYRQDPGLGLRLIYFSYDVKMKEKGDIPEGYSVSREKKERFSLILESASTNQTSMYLCASTRQGLGMGELFFGEGSRLTVL.

This clone was seen a single time. The V and J genes are TRBV28 and TRBJ1-5, with a weak D call TRBD1 (6 bases). Trimming took 6 bases from V and 3 from J, leaving 15 bases between them. Germline lookup yields CDR1 MDHEN and CDR2 SYDVKM. This CDR3 spans 15 amino acids. In nucleotides, the CDR3 is TGTGCCAGCAGCTACGGACAGCTCTACAATCAGCCCCAGCATTTT. This gives the protein CASSYGQLYNQPQHF.

The V and J genes are TRBV28 and TRBJ1-5; no reliable D call. Germline V gene lookup returns CDR1 MDHEN and CDR2 SYDVKM. V lost 8 bases and J lost 0, with 17 bases in between. The CDR3 is 16 amino acids. The DNA for the CDR3 is TGTGCCAGCTTTACTCGCCGGGATCTTAGCAATCAGCCCCAGCATTTT. It yields the protein CASFTRRDLSNQPQHF.

DNA for the CDR3: TGTGCCAGCTCACCAGATTCAGCCGGGACAGGGGTTCGGGAGACCCAGTACTTC. Translated, it gives CASSPDSAGTGVRETQYF. The V and J genes are TRBV18 and TRBJ2-5; 10 bases map to TRBD1. The CDR3 covers 18 residues. V dropped 2 bases and J dropped 5; count of bases not matched to a gene: 14. The germline CDR1 and CDR2 sequences are KGHSH and LQKENI.

The V gene is TRBV29-1, the J gene TRBJ2-1, with 8 bases aligning to TRBD2. V shed 3 bases, J shed 5 bases, and the junction held 3 bases outside the gene matches. The CDR3 has 13 residues. Germline CDR1 and CDR2: SQVTM and ANQGSEA. The CDR3 nucleotides read TGCAGCGTTGATAGCGGGAAGGACAATGAGCAGTTCTTC. It specifies CSVDSGKDNEQFF.

The genes are TRBV18 and TRBJ1-1; no clear D. This CDR3 comprises 13 residues. In germline, CDR1 is KGHSH, CDR2 LQKENI. Trimming pared 5 bases from V and 4 bases from J, leaving 11 bases between. CDR3 amino acids: CASSSTEGTEAFF. CDR3 DNA: TGTGCCAGCTCATCTACAGAGGGCACTGAAGCTTTCTTT.

The V gene is TRBV9, the J gene TRBJ2-3, with D uncertain. The CDR3 has 13 amino acids. Germline CDR1 and CDR2: SGDLS and YYNGEE. V was pared by 4 bases and J by 6 bases, with 12 bases between. For the CDR3, the DNA is TGTGCCAGCAGCCCCCTAGGCCGGGATACGCAGTATTTT. Protein: CASSPLGRDTQYF.

The chain links TRBV7-8 to TRBJ2-7, with TRBD1 matching over 10 bases. CDR1 is SGHVS and CDR2 is FQNEAQ in the germline V gene. CDR3 length equals 17 residues. Germline trimming cut 3 bases from V and 3 bases from J; bases unmatched to any gene: 11. In DNA form, the CDR3 reads TGTGCCAGCAGCTTGGCCGCCGGGACAGGGGTTATCTACGAGCAGTACTTC. This codes for CASSLAAGTGVIYEQYF. Looking up the rest from reference TRBV7-8 and TRBJ2-7 gives the full variable domain: GAGVSQSPRYKVAKRGQDVALRCDPISGHVSLFWYQQALGQGPEFLTYFQNEAQLDKSGLPSDRFFAERPEGSVSTLKIQRTQQEDSAVYLCASSLAAGTGVIYEQYFGPGTRLTVT.

CDR3 loop: CASSLVGRTEAFF. CDR3 in DNA: TGTGCCAGCAGTTTAGTAGGGAGGACTGAAGCTTTCTTT. The V call is TRBV6-2 or TRBV6-3, the J call TRBJ1-1; unclear D gene. The germline gives CDR1 MNHEY, CDR2 SVGEGT. V was shortened by 4 bases and J by 5 bases, with 11 bases between the two germline ends. The CDR3 sequence is 13 residues long.

The chain uses TRBV11-2 and TRBJ2-2, with 7 positions matching TRBD1. CDR1 is SGHAT and CDR2 is FQNNGV in the germline V gene. Trimming cost V 5 bases and J 2 bases; bases outside gene matches: 2. The CDR3 has 14 amino acids. CDR3 in DNA: TGTGCCAGCAGCGGGACAGCAAACACCGGGGAGCTGTTTTTT. This sequence encodes CASSGTANTGELFF.

The chain couples TRBV5-1 to TRBJ1-1; D might be TRBD1 (6 bases). The V and J ends lost 1 base and 1 base respectively, with 11 bases between them. CDR1 is SGHRS and CDR2 is YFSETQ in the germline V gene. The CDR3 is 15 amino acids. The CDR3 nucleotides read TGCGCCAGCAGCTTGATGGGCAGGGGGAACACTGAAGCTTTCTTT. Protein: CASSLMGRGNTEAFF.

The gene calls are TRBV5-5 and TRBJ1-6; a possible D gene is TRBD1 (6 bases). This CDR3 comprises 15 residues. The germline V gene encodes CDR1 SGHKS and CDR2 YYEKEE (reference sequence). V lost 3 bases to trimming and J lost 4 bases, with 11 bases between them. Written as DNA, the CDR3 is TGTGCCAGCAGCTACCTACAGGGTTATAATTCACCCCTCCACTTT. It codes for CASSYLQGYNSPLHF.

V usage is TRBV5-6 and J usage is TRBJ1-5; D is perhaps TRBD1 (6 bases). V gave up 4 bases and J gave up 2 bases, with 13 bases separating them. The CDR3 is 15 amino acids. Germline V gene lookup returns CDR1 SGHDT and CDR2 YYEEEE. CDR3 loop: CASSRGQIGNQPQHF. In DNA, the CDR3 is TGTGCCAGCAGCCGAGGACAGATTGGCAATCAGCCCCAGCATTTT.

The chain links TRBV6-4 to TRBJ2-3, with 8 bases matching TRBD1. J gave up 5 bases and V 6 bases, and 7 bases lay outside the gene matches. Germline loops: CDR1 MRHNA, CDR2 SNTAGT. There are 14 residues in the CDR3. CDR3 coding DNA: TGTGCCAGCAGCTTACAGGGGGAAGAAGATACGCAGTATTTT. This sequence encodes CASSLQGEEDTQYF.

The chain links TRBV6-5 to TRBJ1-3; no definite D call. V was trimmed by 8 bases and J by 3 bases, leaving 14 bases between them. This CDR3 has 14 amino acids. The germline gives CDR1 MNHEY, CDR2 SVGAGI. The CDR3 DNA follows: TGTGCCAGCCGGACTGGGGATGTTGGAAACACCATATATTTT. Its protein product is CASRTGDVGNTIYF.